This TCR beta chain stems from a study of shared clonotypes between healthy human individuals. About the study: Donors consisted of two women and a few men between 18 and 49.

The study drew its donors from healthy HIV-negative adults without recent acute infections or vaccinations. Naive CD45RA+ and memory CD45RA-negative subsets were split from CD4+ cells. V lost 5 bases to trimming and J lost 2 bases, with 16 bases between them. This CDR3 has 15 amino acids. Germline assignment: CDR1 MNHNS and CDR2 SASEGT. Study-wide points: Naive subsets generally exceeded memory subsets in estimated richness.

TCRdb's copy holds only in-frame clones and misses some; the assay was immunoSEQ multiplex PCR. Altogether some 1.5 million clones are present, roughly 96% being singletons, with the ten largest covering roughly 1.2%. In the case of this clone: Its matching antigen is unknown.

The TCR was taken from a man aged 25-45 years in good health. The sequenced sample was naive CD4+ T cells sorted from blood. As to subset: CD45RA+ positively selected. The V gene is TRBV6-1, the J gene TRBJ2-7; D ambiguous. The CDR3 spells CASSPIVLPAYEQYF. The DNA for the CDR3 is TGTGCCAGCAGTCCCATAGTCCTCCCAGCCTACGAGCAGTACTTC.